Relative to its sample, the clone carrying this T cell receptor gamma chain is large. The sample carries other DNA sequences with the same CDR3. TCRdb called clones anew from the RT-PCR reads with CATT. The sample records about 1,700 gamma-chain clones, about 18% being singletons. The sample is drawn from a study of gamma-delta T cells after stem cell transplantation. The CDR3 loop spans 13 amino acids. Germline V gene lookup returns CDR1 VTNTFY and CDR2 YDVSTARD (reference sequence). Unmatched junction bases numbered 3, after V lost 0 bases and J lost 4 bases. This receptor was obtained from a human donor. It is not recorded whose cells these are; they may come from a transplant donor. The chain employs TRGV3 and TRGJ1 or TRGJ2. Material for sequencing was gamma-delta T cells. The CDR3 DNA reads TGTGCCACCTGGGACAGGCAATATTATAAGAAACTCTTT. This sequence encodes CATWDRQYYKKLF.